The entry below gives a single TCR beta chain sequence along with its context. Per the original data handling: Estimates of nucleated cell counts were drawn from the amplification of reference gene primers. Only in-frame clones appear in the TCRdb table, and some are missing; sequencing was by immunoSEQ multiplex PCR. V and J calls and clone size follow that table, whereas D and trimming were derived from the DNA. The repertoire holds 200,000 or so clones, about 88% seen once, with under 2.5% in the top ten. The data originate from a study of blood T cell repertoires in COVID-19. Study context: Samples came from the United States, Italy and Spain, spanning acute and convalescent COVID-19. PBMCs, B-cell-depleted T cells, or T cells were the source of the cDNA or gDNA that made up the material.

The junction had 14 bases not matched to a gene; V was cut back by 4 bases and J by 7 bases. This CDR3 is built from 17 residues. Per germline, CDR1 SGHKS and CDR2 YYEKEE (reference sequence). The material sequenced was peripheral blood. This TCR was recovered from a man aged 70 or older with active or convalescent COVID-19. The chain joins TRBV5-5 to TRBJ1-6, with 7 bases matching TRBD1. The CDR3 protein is CASSLLGQPLVNSPLHF. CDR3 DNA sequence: TGTGCCAGCAGCCTCTTGGGACAGCCACTGGTAAATTCACCCCTCCACTTT.